This is a list of T cell receptor beta chains from one sample in a study of CD8+CD57+ T cells in acquired aplastic anemia. Each CDR3 protein is one row after TCRdb ran MiXCR on the reads. The repertoire holds some 200,000 distinct CDR3 sequences, with over 60% as singletons. Specimen: sorted CD4+, CD8+, or CD8+CD57+ T cells (not recorded which) from PBMCs. The receptor source for this set is a human donor in good health. Both conserved end residues are part of each CDR3. Fields, in order: CDR3 protein, J gene, V gene.

CASSYWGQGVDTQYF,TRBJ2-3,TRBV6-5
CASSTGSAGPQETQYF,TRBJ2-5,TRBV10-2
CSARDIMAYYNEQFF,TRBJ2-1,TRBV20-1
CASTCRDSANTGELFF,TRBJ2-2,TRBV12-3/TRBV12-4
CASSKDSLGTGTQYF,TRBJ2-3,TRBV7-8
CASRAGHLSSEQYF,TRBJ2-7,TRBV12-3/TRBV12-4
CASSLTGRAEQYF,TRBJ2-7,TRBV7-8
CASSLGSGASTDTQYF,TRBJ2-3,TRBV9
CASSVASQGAGEQYF,TRBJ2-7,TRBV9
CASSLMAGEQYF,TRBJ2-7,TRBV7-9
CASSLKGGKVEQYF,TRBJ2-7,TRBV4-2
CASSVAGLVANEQFF,TRBJ2-1,TRBV9
CATSPRGETQYF,TRBJ2-5,TRBV7-9
CASSRDGTSPNEQFF,TRBJ2-1,TRBV7-9